This TCR beta chain was documented in a study of OX40 agonist ivuxolimab in advanced cancers. Whole-study context: Administration of intravenous ivuxolimab to patients occurred every 2 weeks at 0.01 to 10 mg/kg. Dose-escalation subjects each had hepatocellular carcinoma, melanoma, renal cell or head and neck cancer.

Study findings and constraints: Among the lowest peripheral clonal expansion occurred in 0.1-3.0 mg/kg partial responders. Doses of 0.1 to 3.0 mg/kg were accompanied by clonal expansion of CD4+ and CD8+ blood T cells by week 6.

With regard to this clone: What it binds is not known.

Clones were read by immunoSEQ multiplex PCR, and TCRdb kept only the in-frame ones, dropping some. The sample shows more than 50,000 clones, nearly 90% of them seen only once. Germline CDR1 and CDR2: MNHEY and SMNVEV (reference sequence). The CDR3 covers 15 residues. The V end was cut by 5 bases, the J end by 3 bases, with 14 bases between. This TCR derives from an adult with an advanced solid tumor such as melanoma, head and neck, liver or kidney cancer. V and J are TRBV27 and TRBJ2-1, with D possibly TRBD1 on 5 matching bases. The input for sequencing was CD4+ or CD8+ T cells sorted from blood, taken in a trial of the OX40 agonist ivuxolimab. CDR3 sequence: CASSASGISYNEQFF. CDR3 in DNA: TGTGCCAGCAGTGCCTCAGGGATAAGCTACAATGAGCAGTTCTTC.